The TCR beta chain described here comes from a study of CD8+ T cells in alopecia areata. Turning to the study itself: Severity scoring for treated patients was based on the percentage of affected scalp area.

Regarding the study as a whole: Numerous clones, expanded in lesions, remained in scalp and blood during tofacitinib. Because one nonresponder was included, the link of baseline CD8+ expansion to response is considered uncertain.

On this clone itself: Its specificity is not known.

Treatment indicated: oral pan-JAK inhibitor, 5-10 mg twice daily. Individuals with alopecia areata gave both lesional scalp punch biopsies and peripheral blood for collection. CDR1 and CDR2 (germline): MNHEY, SMNVEV (reference sequence). V lost 1 base to trimming and J lost 5 bases, with 17 bases between them. CDR3 length: 16 amino acids. Extraction of RNA preceded its reverse transcription into cDNA, which served as the sequencing template. Data came from immunoSEQ multiplex PCR; TCRdb stores just in-frame clones and leaves some out. The sample lists more than 200,000 clones; more than 55% were seen once.

This TCR was recovered from a human donor with alopecia areata. The material sequenced was CD4+ T cells sorted from blood, taken at week 44, from a patient treated with tofacitinib. The chain recombines TRBV27 with TRBJ1-1; possibly TRBD1 for D (5 bases). The CDR3 DNA reads TGTGCCAGCAGTTTATACCGACACGGGGGGGATACTGAAGCTTTCTTT. It codes for CASSLYRHGGDTEAFF.